The next 30 T cell receptor beta chains were all read from a single sample in a study of control samples from healthy donors and cancer patients (dated by TCRdb to about 2020). Library creation used the immunoSEQ multiplex PCR assay. TCRdb obtained this table from immuneACCESS and retained in-frame rearrangements with V and J assigned. These tables miss some clones; where compared with another copy, unresolved V genes account for less than half of the shortfall, and the remainder is unexplained. This sample lists 100,000 to 150,000 clones; around 90% were detected once. The leading ten clones occupy 8.5% to 10% of the sample. The sequenced sample was blood. All receptors come from a man between 18 and 29 years old in good health.

The chain has TRBV20-1 and TRBJ2-3, with 8 nucleotides matching TRBD2. With V trimmed by 3 bases and J by 3 bases, 14 bases remained unmatched. The CDR3 length is 17 residues. Germline loops: CDR1 DFQATT, CDR2 SNEGSKA (reference sequence). The CDR3 DNA reads as TGCAGTGCTAGTTGGAGAGCGGGGGCCGGCGCGACAGATACGCAGTATTTT. Translation: CSASWRAGAGATDTQYF.

V usage is TRBV4-1 and J usage is TRBJ1-6; no definite D call. The CDR3 has 18 amino acids. The V end was cut by 0 bases, the J end by 0 bases, with 12 bases between. CDR1 is MGHRA, CDR2 YSYEKL, per germline. The DNA for the CDR3 is TGCGCCAGCAGCCAAGACGAGACCTACCACTCCTATAATTCACCCCTCCACTTT. It codes for CASSQDETYHSYNSPLHF.

This clone was observed a handful of times. Different DNA sequences within this sample yield the same CDR3. This sequence joins TRBV2 and TRBJ1-5; D is ambiguous. Germline CDR1 reads SNHLY; CDR2 reads FYNNEI. The CDR3 has 13 amino acids. Between the trimmed V and J ends, which lost 6 bases and 1 base, there was a span of 7 bases. The CDR3 bases are TGTGCCAGCAGGGCGGACAGCAATCAGCCCCAGCATTTT. Amino acids: CASRADSNQPQHF. The whole variable domain, filled in from reference TRBV2 and TRBJ1-5, reads EPEVTQTPSHQVTQMGQEVILRCVPISNHLYFYWYRQILGQKVEFLVSFYNNEISEKSEIFDDQFSVERPDGSNFTLKIRSTKLEDSAMYFCASRADSNQPQHFGDGTRLSIL.

The chain employs TRBV6-1 and TRBJ1-2, with a possible D match to TRBD1 (5 bases). Germline V gene sequence: CDR1 MNHNS, CDR2 SASEGT. The CDR3 totals 14 residues. V was shortened by 3 bases and J by 4 bases, with 12 bases between the two germline ends. The CDR3 sequence: CASSDPVGGYGYTF. CDR3 in DNA: TGTGCCAGCAGTGACCCAGTTGGGGGCTATGGCTACACCTTC.

The chain carries TRBV10-2 and TRBJ2-7; 11 bases fit TRBD2. Germline assignment: CDR1 WSHSY and CDR2 SAAADI. This CDR3 is 15 amino acids long. V trimming: 7 bases; J trimming: 2 bases; junction bases outside the gene matches: 7. CDR3 DNA: TGCGCCAGCACCGCTAGCGGGGGGCTGACCTACGAGCAGTACTTC. This translates into CASTASGGLTYEQYF.

This clone is a singleton in its sample. The rearrangement uses TRBV6-4 and TRBJ1-1, with D possibly matching TRBD1 (5 bases). Germline loops: CDR1 MRHNA, CDR2 SNTAGT. The V and J ends lost 6 bases and 0 bases respectively, with 11 bases between them. This CDR3 spans 14 amino acids. The CDR3 reads CASRGTPLNTEAFF. The CDR3 coding sequence is TGTGCCAGCAGGGGGACTCCGTTGAACACTGAAGCTTTCTTT.

The chain joins TRBV7-3 to TRBJ1-1; 7 nucleotides agree with TRBD1. The germline gives CDR1 SGHTA, CDR2 FQGTGA. CDR3 length: 15 residues. Unmatched junction bases numbered 5, after V lost 4 bases and J lost 0 bases. In DNA form, the CDR3 reads TGTGCCAGCAGCTCGGCAGGGGGACTGAACACTGAAGCTTTCTTT. This codes for CASSSAGGLNTEAFF.

By share of the sample, this clone is medium-sized. The chain combines TRBV2 with TRBJ1-5; D ambiguous. Germline CDR1 and CDR2: SNHLY and FYNNEI. This CDR3 contains 15 residues. Trimming removed 4 bases from V and 0 bases from J, with 10 bases in between. The CDR3 loop reads CASSVSRPSNQPQHF. CDR3 bases: TGTGCCAGCAGTGTTTCACGGCCTAGCAATCAGCCCCAGCATTTT.

The chain employs TRBV5-1 and TRBJ2-6; no clear D gene. The CDR3 has 13 amino acids. V dropped 2 bases and J dropped 2 bases, with 2 bases sitting between them. Germline loops: CDR1 SGHRS, CDR2 YFSETQ. The CDR3 protein is CASSLAGANVLTF. For the CDR3, the DNA is TGCGCCAGCAGCTTAGCTGGGGCCAACGTCCTGACTTTC.

This clone was detected only a few times. The rearrangement joins TRBV5-1 to TRBJ2-2; 10 bases map to TRBD1. The V segment lost 3 bases and the J segment 8 bases; nucleotides outside the gene matches: 13. Germline V gene sequence: CDR1 SGHRS, CDR2 YFSETQ. The CDR3 extends over 17 amino acids. CDR3 region: CASSSSRDRGRTGELFF. CDR3 sequence (DNA): TGCGCCAGCAGCTCCAGCCGGGACAGGGGCCGAACGGGGGAGCTGTTTTTT.

The V gene is TRBV19, the J gene TRBJ2-1; TRBD2 matches 10 bases. The length of the CDR3 is 18 residues. V shed 3 bases and J 1 base; nucleotides not matched to a gene: 9. Germline loops: CDR1 LNHDA, CDR2 SQIVND (reference sequence). The CDR3 sequence: CASSIWASGGSSYNEQFF. CDR3 nucleotides: TGTGCCAGTAGTATTTGGGCTAGCGGGGGTTCTTCCTACAATGAGCAGTTCTTC.

The V and J genes are TRBV5-4 and TRBJ2-3; D is unresolved. The CDR3 loop spans 16 amino acids. The V end lost 6 bases, the J end lost 3 bases, and 20 bases lay between the germline ends. Germline CDR1 reads SGHNT; CDR2 reads YYREEE (reference sequence). In DNA form, the CDR3 reads TGTGCCAGCACCTCCGTCCCTTTACAGTCAACAGATACGCAGTATTTT. It specifies CASTSVPLQSTDTQYF.

This clone appeared once. This chain links TRBV6-6 with TRBJ1-5, with D possibly matching TRBD1 (6 bases). There are 14 residues in the CDR3. V gave up 2 bases and J gave up 4 bases, with 9 bases separating them. Per the germline V gene, CDR1 is MNHNY and CDR2 is SVGAGI (reference sequence). CDR3 loop: CASSYRDINQPQHF. The CDR3 DNA follows: TGTGCCAGCAGTTACCGGGACATTAATCAGCCCCAGCATTTT.

This clone has just one count. The rearrangement links TRBV9 to TRBJ1-2; perhaps TRBD1 as D (6 bases). The CDR3 sequence is 14 residues long. Germline values: CDR1 SGDLS, CDR2 YYNGEE. Trimming removed 0 bases from V and 10 bases from J, with 16 bases in between. CDR3 residues: CASSVAGAGGFYTF. As DNA, the CDR3 is TGTGCCAGCAGCGTAGCGGGGGCAGGAGGCTTCTACACCTTC.

This chain links TRBV7-9 with TRBJ1-1, with D perhaps matching TRBD1 (5 bases). Trimming took off 4 bases at V and 1 base at J, with 10 bases between the two ends. The CDR3 is 14 amino acids. Germline V CDR1 and CDR2: SEHNR, FQNEAQ (reference sequence). The CDR3 loop is CASSSGGGNTEAFF. CDR3 coding DNA: TGTGCCAGCAGCTCTGGGGGGGGGAACACTGAAGCTTTCTTT.

J is TRBJ2-2 and V is TRBV5-1, with 10 bases fitting TRBD2. The CDR3 covers 16 residues. The V and J ends lost 5 bases and 4 bases, in that order; junction bases with no gene match: 8. Germline lookup yields CDR1 SGHRS and CDR2 YFSETQ. The CDR3 region is CASSGSGGASTGELFF. Here the CDR3 DNA reads TGCGCCAGCAGTGGAAGCGGGGGGGCTTCCACCGGGGAGCTGTTTTTT.

This chain joins TRBV4-1 and TRBJ2-1; D may be TRBD1 or TRBD2 (5 bases each). Looked up from germline, CDR1 is MGHRA and CDR2 is YSYEKL. V was cut by 1 base and J by 3 bases, with 10 bases left in between. This CDR3 is 15 amino acids long. The CDR3 reads CASSQGDGFYNEQFF. The CDR3 nucleotides are TGCGCCAGCAGCCAAGGGGACGGTTTCTACAATGAGCAGTTCTTC.

Here the CDR3 reads CASSRLNRDGSYEQYF. The CDR3 DNA is TGTGCCAGCAGCCGCCTGAACCGGGACGGGTCCTACGAGCAGTACTTC. This chain connects TRBV11-2 to TRBJ2-7; D assignment may be TRBD1 or TRBD2 (5 bases each). V dropped 5 bases and J dropped 1 base, with 18 bases sitting between them. CDR1 and CDR2 (germline): SGHAT, FQNNGV. The CDR3 covers 16 residues.

This clone has more than one count but fewer than ten. The rearrangement links TRBV5-4 to TRBJ1-2; 7 nucleotides match TRBD1. V was clipped by 6 bases and J by 8 bases; unmatched bases: 13. CDR1 and CDR2 from the germline V gene are SGHNT and YYREEE (reference sequence). The CDR3 loop spans 14 amino acids. For the CDR3, the DNA is TGTGCCAGCACCCGGCTGGGCGGGACAGAAGGCTACACCTTC. Translating it yields CASTRLGGTEGYTF.

V usage is TRBV6-1 and J usage is TRBJ1-4, with D possibly matching TRBD1 (6 bases). This CDR3 is built from 16 residues. Trimming shortened V by 3 bases and J by 8 bases, and 19 bases separated the two germline ends. Germline CDR1 MNHNS, CDR2 SASEGT. The CDR3 sequence: CASSEVFGRGDEKLFF. CDR3 in DNA: TGTGCCAGCAGTGAGGTTTTCGGCAGGGGAGACGAAAAACTGTTTTTT.

The genes are TRBV5-1 and TRBJ1-2; tentatively, D is TRBD1 (5 bases). This CDR3 comprises 16 residues. CDR1 SGHRS and CDR2 YFSETQ come from the germline V gene. Trimming took off 4 bases at V and 6 bases at J, with 22 bases between the two ends. The CDR3: CASSPSPSQGLDGYTF. The CDR3 region has the DNA TGCGCCAGCAGCCCGAGCCCCTCCCAGGGACTCGATGGCTACACCTTC.

This clone has just a few counts. The genes are TRBV9 and TRBJ2-7; TRBD2 might be the D (6 bases). The germline V gene encodes CDR1 SGDLS and CDR2 YYNGEE. The CDR3 is made up of 13 amino acids. The V gene lost 7 bases and the J gene lost 4 bases, with 15 bases spanning the gap. The CDR3: CASGAGGRYEQYF. CDR3 DNA sequence: TGTGCCAGCGGGGCCGGGGGTAGGTACGAGCAGTACTTC.

Here the CDR3 DNA reads TGCGCCAGCAGCCTTACAGGGGGGCCCTACGAGCAGTACTTC. Its translation: CASSLTGGPYEQYF. The chain couples TRBV5-1 to TRBJ2-7; 8 nucleotides match TRBD1. The CDR3 length is 14 residues. Germline CDR1 SGHRS, CDR2 YFSETQ. V lost 4 bases and J lost 2; bases outside the gene matches: 5.

A word on this clone: The same CDR3 also results from other DNA sequences found in this sample. The chain joins TRBV15 to TRBJ1-2; TRBD1 matches at 7 bases. CDR3 length: 14 amino acids. Looked up from germline, CDR1 is LNHNV and CDR2 is YYDKDF (reference sequence). With 5 bases clipped from V and 5 bases from J, the junction kept 8 bases outside the gene matches. The CDR3 nucleotides are TGTGCCACCAGCCGGACAGGACTATCTTATGGCTACACCTTC. Its protein is CATSRTGLSYGYTF.

The chain employs TRBV7-9 and TRBJ1-6; the match to TRBD1 covers 7 bases. Trimming at V came to 5 bases and at J to 6 bases, leaving 7 bases not matched to a gene. Germline lookup yields CDR1 SEHNR and CDR2 FQNEAQ (reference sequence). CDR3 length: 15 amino acids. The CDR3 reads CASSGGTALNSPLHF. DNA for the CDR3: TGTGCCAGCAGCGGCGGGACAGCTCTTAATTCACCCCTCCACTTT.

J is TRBJ2-7 and V is TRBV7-9; 11 positions match TRBD1. From germline, CDR1 is SEHNR and CDR2 FQNEAQ (reference sequence). The CDR3 is 14 residues long. V was pared by 3 bases and J by 7 bases, with 5 bases of the junction left unmatched. The CDR3 sequence: CASSFGQGADEQYF. The DNA of the CDR3 is TGTGCCAGCAGCTTTGGACAGGGGGCAGATGAGCAGTACTTC.

The chain links TRBV7-6 to TRBJ1-2; 9 bases map to TRBD1. This CDR3 comprises 16 residues. The germline gives CDR1 SGHVS, CDR2 FNYEAQ. The V segment lost 3 bases and the J segment 7 bases; nucleotides outside the gene matches: 12. The DNA for the CDR3 is TGTGCCAGCAGCTTGGGACAGGGCGGGTTAGTGAGTGGCTACACCTTC. Amino acid sequence: CASSLGQGGLVSGYTF.

The V and J genes are TRBV6-6 and TRBJ2-2, with D possibly called TRBD1 or TRBD2 (5 bases each). The CDR3 is made up of 15 amino acids. The ends were cut back, 6 bases at V and 3 bases at J, with 14 bases in the middle. CDR1 is MNHNY, CDR2 SVGAGI, per germline (reference sequence). The CDR3 reads CASRGPARDTGELFF. The CDR3 region has the DNA TGTGCCAGCAGGGGACCAGCACGGGACACCGGGGAGCTGTTTTTT.

The chain combines TRBV4-1 with TRBJ2-1; 11 bases fit TRBD2. This CDR3 spans 17 amino acids. V lost 4 bases to trimming and J lost 3 bases; unmatched junction nucleotides: 8. The V gene's germline CDR1 is MGHRA and CDR2 YSYEKL. Here the CDR3 DNA reads TGCGCCAGCAGCCGAGGGGGACTAGCGGCCTTCTACAATGAGCAGTTCTTC. Protein product: CASSRGGLAAFYNEQFF.

J is TRBJ1-4 and V is TRBV30; perhaps TRBD1 as D (5 bases). The CDR3 totals 14 residues. CDR1 is GTSNPN and CDR2 is SVGIG in the germline V gene (reference sequence). Trimming took 3 bases from V and 7 from J, leaving 15 bases between them. DNA for the CDR3: TGTGCCTGGAGCGTAAGTCGGAGGGGTGAAAAACTGTTTTTT. Amino acid sequence: CAWSVSRRGEKLFF.